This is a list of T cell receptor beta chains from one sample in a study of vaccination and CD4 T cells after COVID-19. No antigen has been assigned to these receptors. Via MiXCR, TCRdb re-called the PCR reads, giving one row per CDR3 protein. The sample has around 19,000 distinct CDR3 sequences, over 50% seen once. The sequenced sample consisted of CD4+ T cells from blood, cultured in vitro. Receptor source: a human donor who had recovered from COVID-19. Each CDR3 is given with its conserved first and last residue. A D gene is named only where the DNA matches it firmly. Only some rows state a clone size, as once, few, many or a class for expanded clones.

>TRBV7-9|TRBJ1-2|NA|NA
CASSQGNYGYTF
TGTGCCAGCAGCCAGGGGAACTATGGCTACACCTTC
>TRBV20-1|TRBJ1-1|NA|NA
CSPTGPYTEAFF
TGCAGTCCGACGGGGCCCTACACTGAAGCTTTCTTT
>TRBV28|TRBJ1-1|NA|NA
CASSLEDWARENTEAFF
TGTGCCAGCAGTTTAGAGGACTGGGCCAGGGAGAACACTGAAGCTTTCTTT
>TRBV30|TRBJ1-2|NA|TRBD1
CAWSSGGLGYGYTF
TGTGCCTGGAGTTCAGGGGGGCTAGGCTATGGCTACACCTTC
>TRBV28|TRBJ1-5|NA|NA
CASRSPGRYNQPQHF
TGTGCCAGCAGATCACCAGGGAGGTACAATCAGCCCCAGCATTTT
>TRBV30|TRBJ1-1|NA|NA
CAWRRAVSEAFF
TGTGCCTGGAGACGGGCGGTGTCTGAAGCTTTCTTT
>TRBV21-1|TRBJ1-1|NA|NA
CASSDRTGGYMNTEAFF
TGTGCCAGCAGCGATAGGACAGGGGGTTATATGAACACTGAAGCTTTCTTT
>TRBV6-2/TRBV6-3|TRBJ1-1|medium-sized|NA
CASSYADGPGNTEAFF
TGTGCCAGCAGTTACGCGGACGGCCCCGGGAACACTGAAGCTTTCTTT
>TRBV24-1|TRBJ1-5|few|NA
CATGSAGPSQPQHF
TGTGCCACAGGGTCCGCAGGCCCCAGTCAGCCCCAGCATTTT
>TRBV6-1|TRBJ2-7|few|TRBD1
CASRKGQSSYEQYF
TGTGCCAGCAGAAAGGGACAGTCTTCCTACGAGCAGTACTTC
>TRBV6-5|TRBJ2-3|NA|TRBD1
CASSSPGGGDTQYF
TGTGCCAGCAGTTCCCCAGGGGGCGGAGATACGCAGTATTTT
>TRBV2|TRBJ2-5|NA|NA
CALRGEGPETQYF
TGTGCCCTTAGGGGGGAGGGCCCGGAGACCCAGTACTTC
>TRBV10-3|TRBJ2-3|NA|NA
CAIRRGLDTDTQYF
TGTGCCATCCGAAGGGGACTTGACACAGATACGCAGTATTTT
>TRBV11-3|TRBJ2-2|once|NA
CASSLGGEAQDTGELFF
TGTGCCAGCAGCTTAGGCGGAGAGGCGCAAGACACCGGGGAGCTGTTTTTT
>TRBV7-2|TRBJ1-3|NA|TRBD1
CASSLGGQGITGNTIYF
TGTGCCAGCAGCTTAGGAGGACAGGGGATCACTGGAAACACCATATATTTT
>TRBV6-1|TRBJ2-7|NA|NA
CASSPLPREREQYF
TGTGCCAGCAGCCCCCTCCCCAGGGAACGGGAGCAGTACTTC
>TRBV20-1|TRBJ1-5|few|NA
CSARVGQSNQPQHF
TGCAGTGCTAGAGTGGGTCAGAGCAATCAGCCCCAGCATTTT
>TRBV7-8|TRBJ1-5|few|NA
CASTPLGDRPQHF
TGTGCCAGCACCCCTTTAGGGGACCGGCCCCAGCATTTT
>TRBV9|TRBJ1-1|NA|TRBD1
CASSVGLQGAGTEAFF
TGTGCCAGCAGCGTAGGGTTACAGGGGGCTGGTACTGAAGCTTTCTTT
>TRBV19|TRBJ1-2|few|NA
CASSIGFPGQGTNYGYTF
TGTGCCAGTAGTATAGGCTTCCCTGGGCAGGGGACTAACTATGGCTACACCTTC
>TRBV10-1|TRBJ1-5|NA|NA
CASSESGWSNQPQHF
TGCGCCAGCAGTGAGTCGGGTTGGAGCAATCAGCCCCAGCATTTT
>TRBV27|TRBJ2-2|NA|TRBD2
CASSFRGRAGGELFF
TGTGCCAGCAGTTTTCGAGGGAGGGCCGGCGGGGAGCTGTTTTTT
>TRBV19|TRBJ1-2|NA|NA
CASMGEINYGYTF
TGTGCCAGTATGGGGGAGATTAACTATGGCTACACCTTC
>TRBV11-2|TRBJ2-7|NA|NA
CASNRVGYEQYF
TGTGCCAGCAACAGGGTGGGGTATGAGCAGTACTTC
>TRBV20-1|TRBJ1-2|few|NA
CSATGGDNYGYTF
TGCAGTGCCACGGGGGGGGATAACTATGGCTACACCTTC
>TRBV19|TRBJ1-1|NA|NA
CASSILRGETEAFF
TGTGCCAGTAGTATATTGAGGGGGGAGACTGAAGCTTTCTTT
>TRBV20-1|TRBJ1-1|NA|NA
CSAPLSGLNTEAFF
TGCAGTGCTCCGCTCTCGGGGCTTAACACTGAAGCTTTCTTT